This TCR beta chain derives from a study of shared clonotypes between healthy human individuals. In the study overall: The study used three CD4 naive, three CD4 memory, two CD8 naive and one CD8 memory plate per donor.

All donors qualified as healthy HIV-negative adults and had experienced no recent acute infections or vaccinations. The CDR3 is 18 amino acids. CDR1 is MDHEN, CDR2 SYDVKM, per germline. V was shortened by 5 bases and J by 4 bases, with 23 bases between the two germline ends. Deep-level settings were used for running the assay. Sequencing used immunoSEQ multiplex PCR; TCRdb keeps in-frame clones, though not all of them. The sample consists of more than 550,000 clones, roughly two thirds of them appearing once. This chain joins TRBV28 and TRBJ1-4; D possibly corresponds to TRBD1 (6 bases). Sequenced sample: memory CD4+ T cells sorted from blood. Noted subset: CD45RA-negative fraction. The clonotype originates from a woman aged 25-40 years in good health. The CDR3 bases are TGTGCCAGCAGTGATTCAGGGGTTATTGGTTCGATTAATGAAAAACTGTTTTTT. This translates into CASSDSGVIGSINEKLFF.